This TCR beta chain was recorded in a study of post-analysis software for immune sequencing data. The germline V gene has CDR1 MNHEY and CDR2 SMNVEV (reference sequence). CDR3 size: 15 residues. Trimming left V 5 bases short and J 2 bases short, with 15 bases between. Study-level findings and limits: Co-batched samples clustered tightly together by F measure. Among 4 or 5 TRBV segments more frequent in patients than controls were TRBV5-6, TRBV5-1 and TRBV20-1. Controls significantly exceeded multiple sclerosis patients in normalized Chao1 diversity.

This clonotype was detected only a few times. Its antigen is currently unknown. Unique molecular identifiers had been added to the TCR beta cDNA libraries. T cells numbering roughly 1 to 10 million yielded a few hundred thousand cDNA molecules. TCRdb independently ran MiXCR on the PCR reads; one entry per CDR3 protein. Seen here are about 820,000 distinct CDR3 sequences, roughly 58% observed once, and the top ten hold over 4%. V and J are TRBV27 and TRBJ2-5; no clear D gene. Material for sequencing was blood. The receptor comes from a girl between 10 and 17 years old with multiple sclerosis. The CDR3 nucleotides read TGTGCCAGCAGTCGAACACTACAGCGTCAAGAGACCCAGTACTTC. Translation: CASSRTLQRQETQYF.